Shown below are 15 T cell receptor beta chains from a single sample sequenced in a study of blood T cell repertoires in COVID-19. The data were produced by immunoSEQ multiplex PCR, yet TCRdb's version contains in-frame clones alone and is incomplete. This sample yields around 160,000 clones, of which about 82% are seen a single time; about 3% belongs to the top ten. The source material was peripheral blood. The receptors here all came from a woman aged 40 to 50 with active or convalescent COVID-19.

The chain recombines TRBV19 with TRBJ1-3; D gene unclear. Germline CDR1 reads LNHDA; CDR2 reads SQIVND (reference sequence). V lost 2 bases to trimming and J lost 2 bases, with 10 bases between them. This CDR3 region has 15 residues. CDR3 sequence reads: CASSIMGVPGNTIYF. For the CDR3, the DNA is TGTGCCAGTAGTATAATGGGAGTCCCTGGAAACACCATATATTTT.

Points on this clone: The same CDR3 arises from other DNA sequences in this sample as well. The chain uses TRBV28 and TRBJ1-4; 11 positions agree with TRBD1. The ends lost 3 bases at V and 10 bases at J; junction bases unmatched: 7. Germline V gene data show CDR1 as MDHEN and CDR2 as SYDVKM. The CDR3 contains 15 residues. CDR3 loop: CASSFFGQGAVKLFF. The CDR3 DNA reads TGTGCCAGCAGTTTTTTCGGACAGGGGGCCGTAAAACTGTTTTTT.

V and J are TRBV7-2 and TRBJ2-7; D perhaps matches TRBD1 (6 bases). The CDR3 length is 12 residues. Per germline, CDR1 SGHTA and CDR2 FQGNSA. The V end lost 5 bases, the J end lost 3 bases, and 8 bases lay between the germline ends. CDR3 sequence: CASSGTLYEQYF. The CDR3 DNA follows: TGTGCCAGCAGCGGGACACTCTACGAGCAGTACTTC.

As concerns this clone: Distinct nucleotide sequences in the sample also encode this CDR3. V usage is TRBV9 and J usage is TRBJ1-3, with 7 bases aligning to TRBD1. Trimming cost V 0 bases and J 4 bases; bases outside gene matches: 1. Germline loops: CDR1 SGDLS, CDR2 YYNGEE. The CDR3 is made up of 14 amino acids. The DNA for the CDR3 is TGTGCCAGCAGCGTAGGGACAGGCGGAAACACCATATATTTT. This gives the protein CASSVGTGGNTIYF.

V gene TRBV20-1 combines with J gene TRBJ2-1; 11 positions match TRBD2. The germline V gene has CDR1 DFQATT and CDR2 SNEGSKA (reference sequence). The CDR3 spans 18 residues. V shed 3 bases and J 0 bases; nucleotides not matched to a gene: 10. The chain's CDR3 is CSASSLAGGRSSYNEQFF. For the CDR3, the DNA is TGCAGTGCTAGTTCCCTAGCGGGAGGTCGTAGCTCCTACAATGAGCAGTTCTTC.

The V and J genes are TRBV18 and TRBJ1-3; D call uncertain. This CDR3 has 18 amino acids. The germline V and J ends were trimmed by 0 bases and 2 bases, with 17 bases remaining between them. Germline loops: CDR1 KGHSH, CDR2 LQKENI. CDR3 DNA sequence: TGTGCCAGCTCACCACCGAATCCGGGGTCCATGGCTGGAAACACCATATATTTT. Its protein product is CASSPPNPGSMAGNTIYF.

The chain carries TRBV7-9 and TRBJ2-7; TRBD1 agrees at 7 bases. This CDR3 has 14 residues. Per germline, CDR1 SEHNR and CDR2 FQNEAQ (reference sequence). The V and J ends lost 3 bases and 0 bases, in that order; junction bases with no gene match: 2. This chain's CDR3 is CASSFTGVSYEQYF. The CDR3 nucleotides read TGTGCCAGCAGCTTCACAGGGGTCTCCTACGAGCAGTACTTC.

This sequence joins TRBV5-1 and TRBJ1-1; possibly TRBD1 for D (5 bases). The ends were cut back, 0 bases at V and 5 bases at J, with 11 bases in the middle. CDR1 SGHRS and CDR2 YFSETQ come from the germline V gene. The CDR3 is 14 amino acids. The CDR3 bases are TGCGCCAGCAGCTTGGATGAGGGACTGACTGAAGCTTTCTTT. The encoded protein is CASSLDEGLTEAFF.

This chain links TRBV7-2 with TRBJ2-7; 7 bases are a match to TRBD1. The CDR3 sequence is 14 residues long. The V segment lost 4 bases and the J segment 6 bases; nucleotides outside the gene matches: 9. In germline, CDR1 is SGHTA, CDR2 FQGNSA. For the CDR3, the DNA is TGTGCCAGCAGCTCGGACAGGCGGAGTGGCGAGCAGTACTTC. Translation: CASSSDRRSGEQYF. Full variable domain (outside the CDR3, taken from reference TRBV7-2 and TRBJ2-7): GAGVSQSPSNKVTEKGKDVELRCDPISGHTALYWYRQSLGQGLEFLIYFQGNSAPDKSGLPSDRFSAERTGGSVSTLTIQRTQQEDSAVYLCASSSDRRSGEQYFGPGTRLTVT.

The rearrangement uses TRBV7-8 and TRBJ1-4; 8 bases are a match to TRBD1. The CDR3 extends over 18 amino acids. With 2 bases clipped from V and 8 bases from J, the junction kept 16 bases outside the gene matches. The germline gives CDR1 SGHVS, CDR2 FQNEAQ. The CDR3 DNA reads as TGTGCCAGCAGCTTATCGATTTCTCCGGGACAGGCGTCCGAAAAACTGTTTTTT. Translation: CASSLSISPGQASEKLFF.

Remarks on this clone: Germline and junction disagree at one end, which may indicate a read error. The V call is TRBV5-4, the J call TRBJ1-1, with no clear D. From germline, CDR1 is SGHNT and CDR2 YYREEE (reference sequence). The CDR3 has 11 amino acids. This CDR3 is CASILNTEAFF. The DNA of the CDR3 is TGTGCCAGCATCTTGAACACTGAAGCTTTCTTT.

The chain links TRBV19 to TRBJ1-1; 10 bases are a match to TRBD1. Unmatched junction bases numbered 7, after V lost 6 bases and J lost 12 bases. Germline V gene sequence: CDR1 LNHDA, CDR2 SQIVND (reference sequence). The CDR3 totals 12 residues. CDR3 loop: CASSPGQGRTFF. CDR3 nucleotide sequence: TGTGCCAGTAGCCCGGGACAGGGGAGGACTTTCTTT.

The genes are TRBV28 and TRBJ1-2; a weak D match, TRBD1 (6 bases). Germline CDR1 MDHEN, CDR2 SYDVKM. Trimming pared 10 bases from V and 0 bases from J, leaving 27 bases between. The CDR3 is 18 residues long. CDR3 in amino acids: CATPASSGWGAPNYGYTF. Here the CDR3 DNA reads TGTGCCACCCCCGCCTCTAGCGGGTGGGGGGCTCCTAACTATGGCTACACCTTC.

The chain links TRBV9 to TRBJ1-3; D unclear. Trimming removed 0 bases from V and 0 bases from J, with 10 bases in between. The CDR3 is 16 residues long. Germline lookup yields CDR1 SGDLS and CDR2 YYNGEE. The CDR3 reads CASSVDLLPSGNTIYF. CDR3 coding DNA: TGTGCCAGCAGCGTAGACCTACTACCCTCTGGAAACACCATATATTTT.

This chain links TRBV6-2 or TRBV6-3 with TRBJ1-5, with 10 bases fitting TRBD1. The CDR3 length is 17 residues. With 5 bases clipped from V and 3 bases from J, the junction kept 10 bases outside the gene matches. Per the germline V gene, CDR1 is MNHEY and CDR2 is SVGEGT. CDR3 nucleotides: TGTGCCAGCAGTAGGGACAGGGGAATTGGTGACAATCAGCCCCAGCATTTT. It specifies CASSRDRGIGDNQPQHF.